The 2 T cell receptor beta chains presented below share a single source sample, sequenced in a study of metastatic and nonmetastatic thyroid tumors. TCRdb redid the clone calls on the PCR reads using MiXCR. The repertoire holds about 42,000 clones, with around 10% as singletons. Nobody among the patients had been given any treatment before thyroid surgery. Sample: blood. Receptors were obtained from a male donor with papillary thyroid cancer or a benign thyroid nodule (not recorded which). Some clones in this sample may be carry-over from other donors' samples.

This clone was seen once. This may come from a read error, since a much larger clone is one base off. Other nucleotide sequences in the sample specify the same CDR3. This chain links TRBV9 with TRBJ2-1; the D is unclear. The CDR3 covers 15 residues. Germline values: CDR1 SGDLS, CDR2 YYNGEE. The CDR3 DNA reads TGTGCCAGCAGCCCCCTGAGCCCAACCTACAACGAGCAGTTCTTC. Amino acid sequence: CASSPLSPTYNEQFF.

Many counts were recorded for this clone. Possible read error: a much larger clone is one base away. The chain combines TRBV19 with TRBJ1-1, with a weak D call TRBD1 (5 bases). The germline gives CDR1 LNHDA, CDR2 SQIVND (reference sequence). CDR3 size: 13 residues. The V gene lost 1 base and the J gene lost 8 bases, with 11 bases spanning the gap. The CDR3 sequence: CASSIVRGTEAFF. The CDR3 region has the DNA TGTGCCAGTAGTATAGTTCGGGGCACCGAAGCTTTCTTT.